The entry that follows covers one TCR beta chain sequence. The antigen remains undetermined. MiXCR, run by TCRdb on the RT-PCR reads, gives a single entry per CDR3 protein. The sample contains 550,000 to 800,000 distinct CDR3 sequences, about 15% of which appear only once. The entry originates in a study of response to subunit inactivated influenza vaccine. This CDR3 region has 16 residues. With 3 bases clipped from V and 3 bases from J, the junction kept 11 bases outside the gene matches. CDR1 is DFQATT and CDR2 is SNEGSKA in the germline V gene (reference sequence). Overall study results and limits: The authors offered the suggestion that each seasonal influenza vaccination recruits few new T cells.

Sequencing was performed on PBMCs from blood, taken 14 days before vaccination. The chain combines TRBV20-1 with TRBJ1-1, with TRBD1 matching 9 bases. This clonotype originated in a middle-aged man who received an inactivated influenza vaccine. The DNA for the CDR3 is TGCAGTGCTAGTACAGGGGGCTGGGGAAGTTACACTGAAGCTTTCTTT. Its protein product is CSASTGGWGSYTEAFF.